This T cell receptor beta chain originates from a study of shared clonotypes between healthy human individuals. Study context: Three men and a couple of women, aged 18 to 49, were donors. The plates for each donor numbered three CD4 naive, three CD4 memory, two CD8 naive and one CD8 memory.

It was across several immunoSEQ plates that each subset's genomic DNA was evenly split. The protocol was immunoSEQ multiplex PCR, while the TCRdb copy is restricted to in-frame clones and leaves out a portion. The data hold 2 million to 3 million clones, with approximately 90% observed a single time. Study findings and constraints: Generally, estimated richness proved larger in naive subsets than it did in memory subsets.

The V end was cut by 5 bases, the J end by 2 bases, with 8 bases between. Germline V gives CDR1 SGHRS, CDR2 YFSETQ. The CDR3 totals 13 residues. Comments on this clone: What it binds is unknown. The sample contains more than one DNA sequence encoding this CDR3.

Sequencing used naive CD4+ T cells sorted from blood. Subset here: CD45RA+ positively selected. The clonotype originates from a man aged 18 to 30 in good health. The chain has TRBV5-1 and TRBJ1-5, with D unclear. This chain's CDR3 is CASSREGNQPQHF. The CDR3 nucleotides read TGCGCCAGCAGTCGGGAGGGCAATCAGCCCCAGCATTTT.